The present T cell receptor beta chain was sequenced within a study of shared T cell receptors in the human thymus. The CDR3 extends over 12 amino acids. The V gene lost 3 bases and the J gene lost 8 bases, with 8 bases spanning the gap. In germline, CDR1 is MGHDK, CDR2 SYGVNS. The repertoire was sequenced with immunoSEQ multiplex PCR; TCRdb's copy has only in-frame clones and lacks some. The sample yields 650,000 to 950,000 clones, 70% to 90% seen once. These data are also associated with another study on human thymus T cells. That study adds: Healthy Finnish infants undergoing corrective surgery for congenital heart defects were used as donors. Resections from corrective heart surgery supplied the thymus tissue. Across thymic and blood repertoires, the usage of V and J genes appeared to be biased. Highly overlapping thymic repertoires in unrelated individuals were reported by related research.

Sequenced: thymocytes. The chain uses TRBV25-1 and TRBJ2-1; no firm D call. This clonotype originated in a girl younger than two with a congenital heart defect. The CDR3 is CASSESADEQFF. In DNA form, the CDR3 reads TGTGCCAGCAGTGAGTCGGCGGATGAGCAGTTCTTC.